The 14 T cell receptor beta chains listed next were all sequenced from one sample in a study of shared clonotypes between healthy human individuals. Using immunoSEQ multiplex PCR, the repertoire was profiled, and TCRdb retains in-frame clones only, with some absent. The sample has some 790,000 clones, about two thirds seen once. The sequenced material came from memory CD4+ T cells sorted from blood. Documented subset: CD45RA-negative fraction. The receptor set was obtained from a woman aged 25 to 39 in good health.

Only one count was recorded for this clone. The chain recombines TRBV7-9 with TRBJ2-5; 9 bases are a match to TRBD1. The ends lost 1 base at V and 5 bases at J; junction bases unmatched: 8. The CDR3 spans 16 residues. Germline V gene lookup returns CDR1 SEHNR and CDR2 FQNEAQ (reference sequence). The chain's CDR3 is CASSLDRGQGLETQYF. The CDR3 coding sequence is TGTGCCAGCAGCTTAGACAGGGGGCAGGGGTTGGAGACCCAGTACTTC.

This clone was seen at least ten times. The chain has TRBV2 and TRBJ2-3, with 7 positions matching TRBD2. The trim removed 6 bases at V and 0 bases at J, leaving 3 bases unmatched. CDR3 length equals 14 residues. CDR1 and CDR2 (germline): SNHLY, FYNNEI. CDR3 sequence (DNA): TGTGCCAGCAGGGGACTATTGAGCACAGATACGCAGTATTTT. Residues: CASRGLLSTDTQYF.

The rearrangement links TRBV28 to TRBJ2-7, with D perhaps being TRBD1 or TRBD2 (5 bases each). V was trimmed by 6 bases and J by 1 base, leaving 16 bases between them. CDR1 and CDR2 (germline): MDHEN, SYDVKM. The CDR3 has 15 amino acids. The CDR3 sequence is CASSTRGTGSYEQYF. The CDR3 coding sequence is TGTGCCAGCAGCACTAGGGGCACTGGTTCCTACGAGCAGTACTTC.

This clone was detected a few times. This sequence joins TRBV7-9 and TRBJ2-7; 7 nucleotides align to TRBD1. The ends lost 2 bases at V and 2 bases at J; junction bases unmatched: 3. The CDR3 extends over 14 amino acids. Germline V gene sequence: CDR1 SEHNR, CDR2 FQNEAQ (reference sequence). The CDR3 nucleotides read TGTGCCAGCAGCTTAACAGGGGCTGCCTACGAGCAGTACTTC. This codes for CASSLTGAAYEQYF. Based on the CDR3 plus reference TRBV7-9 and TRBJ2-7, the full variable domain is DTGVSQNPRHKITKRGQNVTFRCDPISEHNRLYWYRQTLGQGPEFLTYFQNEAQLEKSRLLSDRFSAERPKGSFSTLEIQRTEQGDSAMYLCASSLTGAAYEQYFGPGTRLTVT.

This chain connects TRBV10-3 to TRBJ2-7; no clear D gene. CDR3 length equals 13 residues. V was shortened by 0 bases and J by 5 bases, with 8 bases between the two germline ends. Germline assignment: CDR1 ENHRY and CDR2 SYGVKD. CDR3 sequence: CAISESMLDEQYF. DNA for the CDR3: TGTGCCATCAGTGAGTCGATGCTTGACGAGCAGTACTTC.

The chain recombines TRBV6-5 with TRBJ1-1; D gene uncertain. The CDR3 contains 14 residues. V lost 6 bases and J lost 0, with 11 bases in between. Germline loops: CDR1 MNHEY, CDR2 SVGAGI. CDR3 DNA: TGTGCCAGCAGATCCGACCTGATGAACACTGAAGCTTTCTTT. Translating gives CASRSDLMNTEAFF.

The J gene is TRBJ2-5, the V gene TRBV2; D possibly uses TRBD1 or TRBD2 (5 bases each). From germline, CDR1 is SNHLY and CDR2 FYNNEI. V lost 0 bases to trimming and J lost 5 bases, with 10 bases between them. The CDR3 is made up of 14 amino acids. The CDR3 reads CASSEAGVGETQYF. As DNA, the CDR3 is TGTGCCAGCAGTGAAGCGGGGGTAGGCGAGACCCAGTACTTC.

This clone occurred many times. The rearrangement links TRBV4-1 to TRBJ2-3, with D hard to call. Trimming cost V 1 base and J 6 bases, with 17 bases left between them. The CDR3 is made up of 16 amino acids. The germline V gene encodes CDR1 MGHRA and CDR2 YSYEKL. The CDR3 DNA reads as TGCGCCAGCAGCCAAGTAGATCTAGTCGTATTCGATACGCAGTATTTT. Its protein product is CASSQVDLVVFDTQYF.

This chain joins TRBV2 and TRBJ1-1, with D perhaps TRBD1 (6 bases). Germline V gene sequence: CDR1 SNHLY, CDR2 FYNNEI. The ends were cut back, 5 bases at V and 1 base at J, with 17 bases in the middle. This CDR3 is 16 amino acids long. In nucleotides, the CDR3 is TGTGCCAGCAGTCTTCATGGGACACCACCGAACACTGAAGCTTTCTTT. Protein: CASSLHGTPPNTEAFF.

The chain's CDR3 is CASSFGPSWDINTQYF. The CDR3 DNA reads as TGTGCCAGCAGTTTCGGCCCATCATGGGATATAAATACGCAGTATTTT. The chain couples TRBV27 to TRBJ2-3; unclear D gene. The CDR3 length is 16 residues. The germline V and J ends were trimmed by 3 bases and 7 bases, with 20 bases remaining between them. Germline V gene data show CDR1 as MNHEY and CDR2 as SMNVEV (reference sequence).

The rearrangement uses TRBV13 and TRBJ2-1; TRBD2 might be the D (6 bases). Germline values: CDR1 PRHDT, CDR2 FYEKMQ (reference sequence). Between the trimmed V and J ends, which lost 0 bases and 7 bases, there was a span of 16 bases. The CDR3 spans 16 residues. The CDR3 region has the DNA TGTGCCAGCAGCTTAGGTATTTTCGGGGGACGGAATGAGCAGTTCTTC. Protein sequence: CASSLGIFGGRNEQFF. Full variable domain (outside the CDR3, taken from reference TRBV13 and TRBJ2-1): AAGVIQSPRHLIKEKRETATLKCYPIPRHDTVYWYQQGPGQDPQFLISFYEKMQSDKGSIPDRFSAQQFSDYHSELNMSSLELGDSALYFCASSLGIFGGRNEQFFGPGTRLTVL.

The rearrangement uses TRBV14 and TRBJ2-7, with 15 bases fitting TRBD2. This CDR3 comprises 19 residues. Unmatched junction bases numbered 13, after V lost 5 bases and J lost 2 bases. From germline, CDR1 is SGHDN and CDR2 FVKESK. In DNA, the CDR3 is TGTGCCAGCAGCAACCACAGGGGACTAGCGGGAGGCCTAGCCTACGAGCAGTACTTC. This gives the protein CASSNHRGLAGGLAYEQYF. The whole variable domain, filled in from reference TRBV14 and TRBJ2-7, reads EAGVTQFPSHSVIEKGQTVTLRCDPISGHDNLYWYRRVMGKEIKFLLHFVKESKQDESGMPNNRFLAERTGGTYSTLKVQPAELEDSGVYFCASSNHRGLAGGLAYEQYFGPGTRLTVT.

The chain carries TRBV29-1 and TRBJ2-5; D is undetermined. The DNA end lines up better with TRBJ2-7; the J call may be wrong. CDR3 length equals 13 residues. From germline, CDR1 is SQVTM and CDR2 ANQGSEA. The CDR3 loop is CSVVFWQNYEQYF. The CDR3 DNA reads as TGCAGCGTTGTATTCTGGCAAAACTACGAGCAGTACTTC.

The chain combines TRBV19 with TRBJ2-3; 15 bases map to TRBD2. V shed 5 bases, J shed 2 bases, and the junction held 8 bases outside the gene matches. Germline V gene sequence: CDR1 LNHDA, CDR2 SQIVND (reference sequence). The CDR3 is 18 residues long. The CDR3 bases are TGTGCCAGTAGTCCGGGACTAGCGGGAGGCCCAGTCACAGATACGCAGTATTTT. Translating it yields CASSPGLAGGPVTDTQYF.